This T cell receptor (beta chain) was recorded in a study of PD-L1 blockade in urothelial cancer. Measured with immunoSEQ multiplex PCR; TCRdb has only the in-frame clones, and not every one. The sample lists nearly 35,000 clones, approximately 84% seen once, with about 15% in the top ten. The time point denotes: pretreatment peripheral blood. V gave up 4 bases and J gave up 5 bases, with 6 bases separating them. Germline V gene data show CDR1 as ENHRY and CDR2 as SYGVKD. The CDR3 spans 11 residues. This clonotype originated in a man aged 55 to 70 with urothelial cancer. Source: PBMCs, taken around atezolizumab (anti-PD-L1) treatment. V and J are TRBV10-3 and TRBJ2-7, with TRBD1 as a possible D gene (5 bases). In DNA form, the CDR3 reads TGTGCCATCAGTGGGGGCAACGAGCAGTACTTC. Translation: CAISGGNEQYF.